This TCR beta chain is drawn from a study of cytomegalovirus exposure and HLA in healthy donors. Overall study: Researchers previously reported finding fewer than 120 million unique TCR beta sequences from roughly 180 million T cells. Study-wide results and caveats: Follow-up analysis later connected one missense variant in DCLRE1C with trimming of TCR beta V- and J-genes. At a 0.05 false discovery rate, a later analysis found some 18,000 TCR beta sequences to be associated with HLA alleles.

About this clone: Its target is not known.

Primers for the PCR totalled 60 Vbeta and 13 Jbeta. Sequencing was performed with immunoSEQ multiplex PCR; in TCRdb, only in-frame clones are kept and a portion is missing. The table records roughly 170,000 clones, 84% of them present only once. Looked up from germline, CDR1 is GTSNPN and CDR2 is SVGIG (reference sequence). This CDR3 is 13 amino acids long. The V end was cut by 5 bases, the J end by 3 bases, with 12 bases between. Nominal health characterized the donors when sampled, though unrecorded immune exposures were likely. The TCR originated in a girl between 10 and 17 years old in good health and CMV-seropositive. The chain links TRBV30 to TRBJ2-3; no reliable D call. The sample comprised PBMCs. CDR3 protein: CAWANSRTDTQYF. In DNA, the CDR3 is TGTGCCTGGGCCAACTCTAGGACAGATACGCAGTATTTT.